This T cell receptor beta chain was observed in a study of beta chain features in type 1 diabetes. About the study: The patient and healthy donor groups were comparable for age, gender and cell yields.

Study conclusions and caveats: A potential influence of HLA type upon TCRB rearrangement remained unresolved herein.

As every portion of the isolated RNA was reverse transcribed, the sequencing read expressed TCRB transcripts. The table came from immunoSEQ multiplex PCR; TCRdb's copy has only in-frame clones and leaves some out. This repertoire shows fewer than 550,000 clones, 11% found once; its top ten account for over 0.04%. Per the germline V gene, CDR1 is SQVTM and CDR2 is ANQGSEA. The CDR3 consists of 11 residues. V lost 2 bases and J lost 6, with 7 bases in between. About this clone itself: Its matching antigen is unknown.

One heparinised draw of blood, averaging approximately 110 mL, came from each donor. The source material was naive CD4+ T cells from blood. This chain uses TRBV29-1 with TRBJ1-1, with unresolved D. This TCR derives from a woman aged 18-29 years in good health. CDR3 in amino acids: CSVEWGPEAFF. CDR3 sequence (DNA): TGCAGCGTTGAATGGGGTCCTGAAGCTTTCTTT.